These 23 T cell receptor beta chains originate from one sample sequenced in a study of cytomegalovirus exposure and HLA in healthy donors. PCR was performed using 60 Vbeta and 13 Jbeta primers. This table comes from immunoSEQ multiplex PCR, and its TCRdb copy is limited to in-frame clones, with some not included. Seen here are some 180,000 clones, roughly 77% observed once, and the top ten hold about 2.5%. The specimen sequenced was PBMCs. These receptors were collected from a woman aged 25 to 39 in good health and CMV-seropositive.

On this clone: Compared with germline, one end of the junction differs, possibly owing to a read error. The chain couples TRBV7-9 to TRBJ2-1; 8 positions match TRBD1. In germline, CDR1 is SEHNR, CDR2 FQNEAQ (reference sequence). The CDR3 length is 18 residues. Here the CDR3 reads CSSSRRLEDRGPHNEQFF. The CDR3 DNA follows: TGTTCCAGCAGCCGCCGATTGGAAGACAGGGGCCCCCACAATGAGCAGTTCTTC.

The V gene is TRBV27, the J gene TRBJ2-7; TRBD1 matches at 8 bases. V gave up 8 bases and J gave up 6 bases; unmatched junction bases: 15. Germline-derived CDR1 and CDR2 are MNHEY and SMNVEV (reference sequence). This CDR3 has 15 amino acids. The CDR3 nucleotides are TGTGCCAGCGGTATAGGGTCAGGGGGCTGGTTCGAGCAGTACTTC. Its translation is CASGIGSGGWFEQYF.

Only one count was recorded for this clone. The chain joins TRBV29-1 to TRBJ2-6; the match to TRBD1 covers 10 bases. The CDR3 covers 16 residues. Trimming took 7 bases from V and 0 from J; bases not matched to a gene: 6. CDR1 and CDR2 (germline): SQVTM, ANQGSEA. The CDR3 DNA reads TGCAGCGCTACCGGGACAGGGGCCTCTGGGGCCAACGTCCTGACTTTC. Its protein is CSATGTGASGANVLTF. Using reference TRBV29-1 and TRBJ2-6 for the parts outside the CDR3, the full variable domain is SAVISQKPSRDICQRGTSLTIQCQVDSQVTMMFWYRQQPGQSLTLIATANQGSEATYESGFVIDKFPISRPNLTFSTLTVSNMSPEDSSIYLCSATGTGASGANVLTFGAGSRLTVL.

The chain carries TRBV4-3 and TRBJ1-5; the D gene is possibly TRBD1 (5 bases). The CDR3 is 15 amino acids. Trimming took 2 bases from V and 2 from J, leaving 10 bases between them. Germline assignment: CDR1 LGHNA and CDR2 YSLEER. CDR3 nucleotides: TGCGCCAGCAGCCAACACGGCAGGGGCAATCAGCCCCAGCATTTT. Translated: CASSQHGRGNQPQHF.

The DNA of the CDR3 is TGTGCCAGCAGCTGGGACAGGGCTGGCTACACCTTC. This gives the protein CASSWDRAGYTF. The genes are TRBV5-4 and TRBJ1-2, with 9 positions matching TRBD1. Germline lookup yields CDR1 SGHNT and CDR2 YYREEE (reference sequence). The junction had 1 base not matched to a gene; V was cut back by 3 bases and J by 7 bases. The CDR3 has 12 residues.

The chain recombines TRBV5-1 with TRBJ1-2; D perhaps matches TRBD1 (5 bases). The CDR3 has 14 amino acids. Germline V lookup: CDR1 SGHRS, CDR2 YFSETQ. The V end was cut by 2 bases, the J end by 8 bases, with 16 bases between. The DNA for the CDR3 is TGCGCCAGCAGCTTCAATGGGGGGATACAAGGCTACACCTTC. Amino acid sequence: CASSFNGGIQGYTF.

The CDR3 loop reads CASESGQSYEQYF. CDR3 in DNA: TGTGCCAGCGAATCGGGACAGTCCTACGAGCAGTACTTC. The V and J genes are TRBV7-9 and TRBJ2-7; 7 bases map to TRBD1. Per germline, CDR1 SEHNR and CDR2 FQNEAQ (reference sequence). CDR3 size: 13 residues. J gave up 1 base and V 8 bases, and 5 bases lay outside the gene matches.

The chain has TRBV9 and TRBJ1-2; D unclear. Germline-derived CDR1 and CDR2 are SGDLS and YYNGEE. V was pared by 0 bases and J by 7 bases, with 13 bases between. The CDR3 length is 14 residues. CDR3 nucleotides: TGTGCCAGCAGCGTAGACACAACGAGAGGTGGCTACACCTTC. Protein product: CASSVDTTRGGYTF.

This clone was detected once. The J gene is TRBJ2-7, the V gene TRBV19; 8 nucleotides align to TRBD1. Germline CDR1 and CDR2: LNHDA and SQIVND (reference sequence). V lost 5 bases, J lost 2 bases, and 5 bases stayed unmatched. There are 14 residues in the CDR3. Here the CDR3 reads CASSDGQGPYEQYF. CDR3 DNA sequence: TGTGCCAGTAGTGACGGACAGGGTCCCTACGAGCAGTACTTC.

The chain has TRBV21-1 and TRBJ1-2; TRBD1 reflects the table's D call only, with no check against the DNA. TRBV21-1 is termed a pseudogene. This CDR3 spans 15 amino acids. CDR3 residues: CASSKQARGTYGYTF. The DNA for the CDR3 is TGTGCCAGCAGCAAACAAGCCAGGGGGACCTATGGCTACACCTTC.

The genes are TRBV2 and TRBJ1-2, with 8 bases lining up with TRBD1. V shed 3 bases and J 11 bases; nucleotides not matched to a gene: 14. The germline gives CDR1 SNHLY, CDR2 FYNNEI. The CDR3 is 15 residues long. The CDR3 coding sequence is TGTGCCAGCAGTGACCGGACAGATCACAGGGGGATATACACCTTC. This encodes CASSDRTDHRGIYTF.

The V call is TRBV5-4, the J call TRBJ2-5, with a tentative D call TRBD2 (6 bases). The germline CDR1 and CDR2 sequences are SGHNT and YYREEE (reference sequence). CDR3 length: 12 amino acids. V was shortened by 3 bases and J by 3 bases, with 6 bases between the two germline ends. CDR3 bases: TGTGCCAGCAGCTGGGGGGAAGAGACCCAGTACTTC. It codes for CASSWGEETQYF. Drawing the rest from reference TRBV5-4 and TRBJ2-5, the complete variable domain is ETGVTQSPTHLIKTRGQQVTLRCSSQSGHNTVSWYQQALGQGPQFIFQYYREEENGRGNFPPRFSGLQFPNYSSELNVNALELDDSALYLCASSWGEETQYFGPGTRLLVL.

This rearrangement joins TRBV9 to TRBJ2-3, with a tentative D call TRBD1 (6 bases). Trimming removed 0 bases at V and 0 bases at J, with 14 bases between. Germline lookup yields CDR1 SGDLS and CDR2 YYNGEE. The CDR3 has 17 residues. CDR3 amino acids: CASSVAITGKSTDTQYF. The CDR3 nucleotides are TGTGCCAGCAGCGTAGCAATAACAGGGAAGAGCACAGATACGCAGTATTTT.

The count of this clone is one. V usage is TRBV29-1 and J usage is TRBJ2-3, with TRBD1 as a possible D gene (6 bases). CDR3 size: 11 residues. CDR1 SQVTM and CDR2 ANQGSEA come from the germline V gene. Trimming shortened V by 8 bases and J by 3 bases, and 9 bases separated the two germline ends. The chain's CDR3 is CSSGTTDTQYF. The DNA of the CDR3 is TGCAGCTCAGGGACAACAGATACGCAGTATTTT.

The genes are TRBV7-9 and TRBJ2-1; D call uncertain. This CDR3 has 10 amino acids. Trimming pared 1 base from V and 12 bases from J, leaving 4 bases between. The germline V gene encodes CDR1 SEHNR and CDR2 FQNEAQ (reference sequence). Here the CDR3 DNA reads TGTGCCAGCAGCTTAGACTGGCAGTTCTTC. It specifies CASSLDWQFF.

This clone has a single count. V usage is TRBV6-5 and J usage is TRBJ2-3; TRBD1 might be the D (6 bases). The CDR3 runs to 15 residues. The V and J ends lost 8 bases and 4 bases respectively, with 19 bases between them. CDR1 and CDR2 (germline): MNHEY, SVGAGI. CDR3 sequence (DNA): TGTGCCAGCCGAGAGTGGGGGACAAGGGCAGATACGCAGTATTTT. Translating it yields CASREWGTRADTQYF.

The chain recombines TRBV18 with TRBJ1-4; tentative D call: TRBD1 (5 bases). CDR1 is KGHSH and CDR2 is LQKENI in the germline V gene. The ends were cut back, 3 bases at V and 7 bases at J, with 15 bases in the middle. The CDR3 spans 15 residues. CDR3 residues: CASSPAGGLVEKLFF. As DNA, the CDR3 is TGTGCCAGCTCACCCGCCGGGGGTCTTGTTGAAAAACTGTTTTTT.

V and J are TRBV9 and TRBJ2-1; perhaps TRBD1 as D (6 bases). Germline loops: CDR1 SGDLS, CDR2 YYNGEE. The V and J ends lost 1 base and 3 bases respectively, with 11 bases between them. The CDR3 sequence is 15 residues long. The CDR3: CASSVRDTRYNEQFF. CDR3 DNA: TGTGCCAGCAGCGTAAGGGACACACGCTACAATGAGCAGTTCTTC.

The chain combines TRBV7-7 with TRBJ2-5; a weak D match, TRBD2 (6 bases). V lost 5 bases and J lost 3, with 19 bases in between. CDR1 is SSHAT and CDR2 is FNYEAQ in the germline V gene (reference sequence). This CDR3 is 16 amino acids long. CDR3 sequence: CASSQGRFREKETQYF. CDR3 sequence (DNA): TGTGCCAGCAGCCAAGGGAGGTTCAGGGAGAAAGAGACCCAGTACTTC.

CDR3 DNA: TGTGCCAGCGGGCCACTAGAAGATACGCAGTATTTT. It translates to CASGPLEDTQYF. The chain joins TRBV19 to TRBJ2-3, with D perhaps matching TRBD2 (5 bases). This CDR3 region has 12 residues. V lost 9 bases and J 5 bases, leaving 12 bases between the germline ends. Germline CDR1 reads LNHDA; CDR2 reads SQIVND (reference sequence).

V gene TRBV10-3 combines with J gene TRBJ2-5, with 8 positions matching TRBD2. The DNA end is a closer match to TRBJ2-7, so the J assignment may be wrong. Germline V lookup: CDR1 ENHRY, CDR2 SYGVKD. This CDR3 has 14 amino acids. CDR3 amino acids: CAITSGTSTHEQYF. Written as DNA, the CDR3 is TGTGCCATCACCTCCGGGACTAGTACCCACGAGCAGTACTTC.

The V call is TRBV14, the J call TRBJ2-5, with 11 positions matching TRBD2. Germline V gives CDR1 SGHDN, CDR2 FVKESK. V dropped 5 bases and J dropped 8; count of bases not matched to a gene: 7. CDR3 length: 14 residues. CDR3 sequence: CASSASGTSGTQYF. In DNA, the CDR3 is TGTGCCAGCAGCGCCTCCGGGACTAGCGGTACCCAGTACTTC.

This clone was seen a few times. This chain joins TRBV19 and TRBJ2-3, with 7 bases lining up with TRBD1. CDR3 size: 13 residues. Germline assignment: CDR1 LNHDA and CDR2 SQIVND (reference sequence). V was pared by 9 bases and J by 2 bases, with 5 bases of the junction left unmatched. The CDR3, as DNA: TGTGCCAGCTCGGGACAGCTCACAGATACGCAGTATTTT. As protein: CASSGQLTDTQYF.